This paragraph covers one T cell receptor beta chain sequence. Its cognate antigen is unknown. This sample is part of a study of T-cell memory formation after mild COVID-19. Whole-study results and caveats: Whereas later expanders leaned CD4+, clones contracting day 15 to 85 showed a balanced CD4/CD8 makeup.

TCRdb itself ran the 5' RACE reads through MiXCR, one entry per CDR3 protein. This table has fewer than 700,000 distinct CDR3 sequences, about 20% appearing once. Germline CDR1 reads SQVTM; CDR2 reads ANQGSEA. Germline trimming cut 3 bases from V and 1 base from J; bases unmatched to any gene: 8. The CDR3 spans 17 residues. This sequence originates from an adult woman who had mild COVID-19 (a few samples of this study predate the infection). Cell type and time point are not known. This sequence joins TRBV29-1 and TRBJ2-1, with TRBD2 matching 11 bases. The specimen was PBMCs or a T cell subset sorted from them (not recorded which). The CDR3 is CSVDSLAGGPSYNEQFF. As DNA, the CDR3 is TGCAGCGTTGATAGTCTAGCGGGAGGACCTTCCTACAATGAGCAGTTCTTC.